The 25 T cell receptor beta chains below were found in one sample sequenced in a study of graft-versus-host responses after intestinal transplantation. Assay used: immunoSEQ multiplex PCR; TCRdb lists only in-frame clones, some missing. The table includes 90,000 to 100,000 clones, 86% detected once. Sequencing used PBMCs, obtained 255 days after intestinal transplant. Every receptor here comes from a human patient who received an intestinal transplant, so some T cells may come from the graft donor.

The V and J genes are TRBV9 and TRBJ2-3; D uncertain. This CDR3 contains 11 residues. Germline V gene sequence: CDR1 SGDLS, CDR2 YYNGEE. The V and J ends lost 3 bases and 4 bases respectively, with 3 bases between them. CDR3 sequence: CASSASDTQYF. DNA of the CDR3: TGTGCCAGCAGCGCCTCAGATACGCAGTATTTT.

The chain employs TRBV6-1 and TRBJ2-1; 16 positions match TRBD2. Germline CDR1 reads MNHNS; CDR2 reads SASEGT. The CDR3 runs to 20 residues. V was pared by 4 bases and J by 9 bases, with 18 bases of the junction left unmatched. The CDR3: CASSGPGTSGRAFGFVEQFF. Here the CDR3 DNA reads TGTGCCAGCAGTGGCCCGGGGACTAGCGGGAGGGCCTTCGGCTTTGTTGAGCAGTTCTTC.

This clone was picked up a small number of times. The genes are TRBV5-1 and TRBJ2-2, with 7 bases identical to TRBD2. The CDR3 has 16 residues. Germline values: CDR1 SGHRS, CDR2 YFSETQ. V was clipped by 0 bases and J by 2 bases; unmatched bases: 4. The CDR3 sequence is CASSLAPGLNTGELFF. Written as DNA, the CDR3 is TGCGCCAGCAGCTTGGCCCCGGGACTAAACACCGGGGAGCTGTTTTTT.

The gene calls are TRBV28 and TRBJ1-5; unclear D gene. V gave up 10 bases and J gave up 7 bases, with 14 bases separating them. The CDR3 is 12 amino acids. CDR1 is MDHEN, CDR2 SYDVKM, per germline. CDR3 amino acids: CATRQVGQPQHF. CDR3 coding DNA: TGTGCCACCCGCCAGGTGGGGCAGCCCCAGCATTTT.

V is TRBV28 and J is TRBJ2-5; TRBD2 is a possible D gene (5 bases). CDR3 length equals 13 residues. Per the germline V gene, CDR1 is MDHEN and CDR2 is SYDVKM. Trimming took 2 bases from V and 7 from J, leaving 11 bases between them. The CDR3 region is CASSLRGSGTQYF. The CDR3 DNA follows: TGTGCCAGCAGTTTAAGAGGGTCTGGGACCCAGTACTTC.

This clone was picked up one time. The V gene is TRBV11-2, the J gene TRBJ1-2, with D maybe TRBD1 (6 bases). Germline V CDR1 and CDR2: SGHAT, FQNNGV. Trimming pared 5 bases from V and 8 bases from J, leaving 15 bases between. The CDR3 spans 13 residues. The CDR3 loop reads CASSQTGPRGYTF. The DNA for the CDR3 is TGTGCCAGCAGCCAAACAGGGCCCAGAGGCTACACCTTC.

The rearrangement uses TRBV2 and TRBJ2-2; D not certain. The ends were cut back, 2 bases at V and 10 bases at J, with 11 bases in the middle. This CDR3 region has 13 residues. CDR1 and CDR2 (germline): SNHLY, FYNNEI. CDR3 sequence: CASSEYQSEELFF. CDR3 DNA: TGTGCCAGCAGTGAATATCAGAGTGAGGAGCTGTTTTTT.

This chain joins TRBV10-3 and TRBJ2-7; 7 positions agree with TRBD1. The CDR3 spans 15 residues. The junction had 8 bases not matched to a gene; V was cut back by 4 bases and J by 2 bases. Germline V CDR1 and CDR2: ENHRY, SYGVKD. The CDR3 DNA is TGTGCCATCAGTGTGGCCAGGGGGATGCCCTACGAGCAGTACTTC. It yields the protein CAISVARGMPYEQYF.

The chain couples TRBV6-1 to TRBJ1-1; the match to TRBD1 covers 8 bases. CDR3 length: 12 amino acids. V trimming: 5 bases; J trimming: 11 bases; junction bases outside the gene matches: 7. CDR1 MNHNS and CDR2 SASEGT come from the germline V gene. The DNA of the CDR3 is TGTGCCAGCAGTTCAGGGGGCACTAGGGCTTTCTTT. Protein product: CASSSGGTRAFF.

DNA for the CDR3: TGTGCCAGCAGTGCTCCCCGCCCCCCAGGGGGCGATGGCTACACCTTC. This sequence encodes CASSAPRPPGGDGYTF. The chain recombines TRBV6-1 with TRBJ1-2, with 8 bases matching TRBD1. The CDR3 length is 16 residues. From germline, CDR1 is MNHNS and CDR2 SASEGT. The junction had 13 bases not matched to a gene; V was cut back by 4 bases and J by 6 bases.

The chain has TRBV6-5 and TRBJ1-4, with TRBD1 as a possible D gene (6 bases). The CDR3 runs to 14 residues. V lost 6 bases, J lost 5 bases, and 13 bases lay in between. Per the germline V gene, CDR1 is MNHEY and CDR2 is SVGAGI. The CDR3, as DNA: TGTGCCAGCAGCCTGGACAGTAGGAATGAAAAACTGTTTTTT. It codes for CASSLDSRNEKLFF.

The chain uses TRBV6-4 and TRBJ2-3; D is undetermined. The V end was cut by 0 bases, the J end by 0 bases, with 4 bases between. Looked up from germline, CDR1 is MRHNA and CDR2 is SNTAGT. This CDR3 spans 14 amino acids. Here the CDR3 DNA reads TGTGCCAGCAGTGACTCGTCCAGCACAGATACGCAGTATTTT. This gives the protein CASSDSSSTDTQYF.

The rearrangement joins TRBV6-5 to TRBJ2-5, with 9 bases fitting TRBD2. The CDR3 consists of 15 residues. V lost 5 bases to trimming and J lost 5 bases; unmatched junction nucleotides: 9. Germline assignment: CDR1 MNHEY and CDR2 SVGAGI. The CDR3 DNA sequence: TGTGCCAGCAGTGGCTTCGCGGGGGGGCCGGAGACCCAGTACTTC. Its protein product is CASSGFAGGPETQYF.

The V gene is TRBV6-5, the J gene TRBJ1-5; D is possibly TRBD1 (5 bases). V shed 6 bases and J shed 1 base, with 7 bases lying between them. This CDR3 contains 13 residues. Germline V gene sequence: CDR1 MNHEY, CDR2 SVGAGI. CDR3 sequence reads: CASRDSSNQPQHF. In nucleotides, the CDR3 is TGTGCCAGCAGAGACAGCAGCAATCAGCCCCAGCATTTT.

The table lists this clone with a few counts. The chain uses TRBV2 and TRBJ2-1; D gene unclear. CDR1 is SNHLY and CDR2 is FYNNEI in the germline V gene. V was shortened by 8 bases and J by 10 bases, with 9 bases between the two germline ends. The CDR3 loop spans 10 amino acids. For the CDR3, the DNA is TGTGCCAGCGGAGAGATGGAGCAGTTCTTC. Translated: CASGEMEQFF.

The chain combines TRBV2 with TRBJ1-6, with a tentative D call TRBD1 (5 bases). V was pared by 7 bases and J by 5 bases, with 15 bases between. The CDR3 covers 15 residues. CDR1 and CDR2 from the germline V gene are SNHLY and FYNNEI. Here the CDR3 reads CASIGEGPHNSPLHF. CDR3 sequence (DNA): TGTGCCAGCATCGGCGAGGGACCGCATAATTCACCCCTCCACTTT.

The V call is TRBV7-3, the J call TRBJ1-5, with D uncertain. There are 15 residues in the CDR3. The ends were cut back, 1 base at V and 0 bases at J, with 7 bases in the middle. Germline CDR1 SGHTA, CDR2 FQGTGA. CDR3 nucleotide sequence: TGTGCCAGCAGCTTAAACGGTTATAGCAATCAGCCCCAGCATTTT. This codes for CASSLNGYSNQPQHF.

The chain couples TRBV15 to TRBJ1-1; D perhaps matches TRBD1 (5 bases). The CDR3 is 14 amino acids. Germline V gene data show CDR1 as LNHNV and CDR2 as YYDKDF (reference sequence). Trimming took 4 bases from V and 1 from J, leaving 10 bases between them. The CDR3 sequence is CATSTGTENTEAFF. The CDR3, as DNA: TGTGCCACCAGCACCGGGACCGAGAACACTGAAGCTTTCTTT.

This clone was observed a handful of times. V usage is TRBV19 and J usage is TRBJ2-1; unclear D gene. Trimming removed 6 bases at V and 0 bases at J, with 12 bases between. Germline V gene sequence: CDR1 LNHDA, CDR2 SQIVND (reference sequence). The CDR3 runs 15 residues. This chain's CDR3 is CASSAQVSSYNEQFF. The CDR3 DNA follows: TGTGCCAGTAGCGCTCAGGTGAGCTCCTACAATGAGCAGTTCTTC.

This chain connects TRBV25-1 to TRBJ1-1; 7 bases line up with TRBD1. V gave up 3 bases and J gave up 3 bases; unmatched junction bases: 10. Germline V gene data show CDR1 as MGHDK and CDR2 as SYGVNS. The CDR3 covers 16 residues. This CDR3 is CASSDLRGRFDTEAFF. The CDR3 nucleotides read TGTGCCAGCAGTGATTTGAGGGGGCGATTCGACACTGAAGCTTTCTTT.

The rearrangement links TRBV7-3 to TRBJ2-5, with 9 bases identical to TRBD1. The CDR3 has 14 amino acids. V lost 4 bases, J lost 1 base, and 1 base stayed unmatched. Per germline, CDR1 SGHTA and CDR2 FQGTGA. The CDR3 nucleotides are TGTGCCAGCAGCTCGACAGGGGGCCAAGAGACCCAGTACTTC. Its translation: CASSSTGGQETQYF.

This rearrangement joins TRBV4-1 to TRBJ1-6; possible D gene TRBD1, 6 bases. The CDR3 spans 18 residues. The germline CDR1 and CDR2 sequences are MGHRA and YSYEKL. V lost 4 bases, J lost 9 bases, and 25 bases lay in between. Here the CDR3 reads CASSPRDRPGTITSPLHF. The CDR3 DNA reads TGCGCCAGCAGCCCTCGAGACAGGCCTGGTACCATAACTTCACCCCTCCACTTT.

The V gene is TRBV7-2, the J gene TRBJ2-2; possibly TRBD2 for D (6 bases). V was clipped by 0 bases and J by 7 bases, with 12 bases between them. The CDR3 extends over 15 amino acids. Germline V gene data show CDR1 as SGHTA and CDR2 as FQGNSA. The CDR3 DNA is TGTGCCAGCAGCTTAGCCCGGGGCGGGGTCGGGGAGCTGTTTTTT. It is translated as CASSLARGGVGELFF.

V and J are TRBV5-5 and TRBJ2-7; 10 bases line up with TRBD1. The CDR3 is 18 residues long. V gave up 4 bases and J gave up 9 bases; unmatched junction bases: 22. Germline V gene lookup returns CDR1 SGHKS and CDR2 YYEKEE (reference sequence). In DNA form, the CDR3 reads TGTGCCAGCAGCCATTCTACCGGGACAGGGGAATTTCGGGAGAGGCAGTACGTC. This encodes CASSHSTGTGEFRERQYV.

The chain joins TRBV6-1 to TRBJ2-7; TRBD2 might be the D (6 bases). The CDR3 runs 14 residues. The V end lost 6 bases, the J end lost 5 bases, and 17 bases lay between the germline ends. Looked up from germline, CDR1 is MNHNS and CDR2 is SASEGT. Written as DNA, the CDR3 is TGTGCCAGCAGCCAAACGGGGGAGGTCCACGAGCAGTACTTC. Its translation is CASSQTGEVHEQYF.